These 11 T cell receptor beta chains originate from one sample sequenced in a study of OX40 agonist ivuxolimab in advanced cancers. Clones were sequenced by immunoSEQ multiplex PCR, and TCRdb holds only the in-frame ones, with some missing. This sample has 30,000 to 40,000 clones, with 70% to 80% found just once. The sample in question was CD4+ or CD8+ T cells sorted from blood, obtained in a trial of the OX40 agonist ivuxolimab. These receptors were obtained from an adult with an advanced solid tumor such as melanoma, head and neck, liver or kidney cancer.

The chain couples TRBV6-1 to TRBJ2-1; tentatively, D is TRBD2 (6 bases). Germline-derived CDR1 and CDR2 are MNHNS and SASEGT. The CDR3 spans 17 residues. V was trimmed by 1 base and J by 2 bases, leaving 15 bases between them. The DNA for the CDR3 is TGTGCCAGCAGTGAAGGAGGTAGCGGCTACGCCTACAATGAGCAGTTCTTC. This translates into CASSEGGSGYAYNEQFF.

This chain links TRBV6-6 with TRBJ2-6, with unresolved D. The CDR3 loop spans 15 amino acids. Trimming left V 5 bases short and J 2 bases short, with 10 bases between. The V gene's germline CDR1 is MNHNY and CDR2 SVGAGI (reference sequence). The DNA for the CDR3 is TGTGCCAGCAGTCCCGTTGGGGCTGGGGCCAACGTCCTGACTTTC. It translates to CASSPVGAGANVLTF.

The J gene is TRBJ1-2, the V gene TRBV6-1; 8 bases match TRBD1. V shed 2 bases and J 5 bases; nucleotides not matched to a gene: 7. This CDR3 is 15 amino acids long. CDR1 MNHNS and CDR2 SASEGT come from the germline V gene. The CDR3: CASSETGQGIYGYTF. CDR3 DNA: TGTGCCAGCAGTGAAACAGGACAGGGTATTTATGGCTACACCTTC.

Turning to this clone: The sample carries other DNA sequences with the same CDR3. V usage is TRBV28 and J usage is TRBJ2-7, with a possible D match to TRBD2 (6 bases). Trimming pared 3 bases from V and 0 bases from J, leaving 9 bases between. Germline CDR1 reads MDHEN; CDR2 reads SYDVKM. The CDR3 consists of 14 residues. The CDR3 sequence: CASSFWTNSYEQYF. In DNA, the CDR3 is TGTGCCAGCAGTTTCTGGACTAACTCCTACGAGCAGTACTTC.

This clone was seen a handful of times. The chain combines TRBV2 with TRBJ1-1, with unresolved D. There are 16 residues in the CDR3. The germline V and J ends were trimmed by 5 bases and 1 base, with 17 bases remaining between them. Germline V CDR1 and CDR2: SNHLY, FYNNEI. CDR3 sequence (DNA): TGTGCCAGCAGTACGGGATGGGGAAGTAAGAACACTGAAGCTTTCTTT. Translated, it gives CASSTGWGSKNTEAFF.

The chain couples TRBV27 to TRBJ1-4; a weak D match, TRBD1 (6 bases). CDR1 is MNHEY and CDR2 is SMNVEV in the germline V gene (reference sequence). V dropped 5 bases and J dropped 4 bases, with 14 bases sitting between them. The CDR3 is 15 residues long. CDR3 amino acids: CASSLTRGGNEKLFF. The DNA for the CDR3 is TGTGCCAGCAGTCTAACCAGGGGAGGTAATGAAAAACTGTTTTTT.

This clone appeared a single time. The rearrangement joins TRBV27 to TRBJ2-1; 8 bases align to TRBD1. The germline V gene encodes CDR1 MNHEY and CDR2 SMNVEV (reference sequence). With 4 bases clipped from V and 6 bases from J, the junction kept 11 bases outside the gene matches. The length of the CDR3 is 16 residues. In nucleotides, the CDR3 is TGTGCCAGCAGTTCTACGGGACAGGCCCGGGGCAATGAGCAGTTCTTC. Encoded protein: CASSSTGQARGNEQFF.

J is TRBJ2-1 and V is TRBV7-9; D gene uncertain. The germline CDR1 and CDR2 sequences are SEHNR and FQNEAQ (reference sequence). The CDR3 loop spans 15 amino acids. V was shortened by 5 bases and J by 0 bases, with 11 bases between the two germline ends. The CDR3: CASSPPSGSYNEQFF. CDR3 sequence (DNA): TGTGCCAGCAGCCCTCCCTCGGGCTCCTACAATGAGCAGTTCTTC.

This clone occurred once. The V and J genes are TRBV7-2 and TRBJ2-1; the match to TRBD1 covers 10 bases. The germline CDR1 and CDR2 sequences are SGHTA and FQGNSA. The V segment lost 2 bases and the J segment 4 bases; nucleotides outside the gene matches: 5. The CDR3 runs to 16 residues. The CDR3 loop reads CASSLPGTGVYNEQFF. Here the CDR3 DNA reads TGTGCCAGCAGCTTACCAGGGACAGGGGTATACAATGAGCAGTTCTTC.

A few counts support this clone. The genes are TRBV7-9 and TRBJ2-1, with 9 bases fitting TRBD1. The germline V gene has CDR1 SEHNR and CDR2 FQNEAQ (reference sequence). The CDR3 extends over 14 amino acids. With V trimmed by 5 bases and J by 9 bases, 8 bases remained unmatched. The CDR3 sequence is CASSPGQGEGEQFF. The CDR3 DNA follows: TGTGCCAGCAGCCCGGGACAGGGTGAGGGTGAGCAGTTCTTC. The full variable domain, rest sourced from reference TRBV7-9 and TRBJ2-1, is DTGVSQNPRHKITKRGQNVTFRCDPISEHNRLYWYRQTLGQGPEFLTYFQNEAQLEKSRLLSDRFSAERPKGSFSTLEIQRTEQGDSAMYLCASSPGQGEGEQFFGPGTRLTVL.

The chain carries TRBV19 and TRBJ2-2; D could derive from TRBD1 or TRBD2 (5 bases each). There are 15 residues in the CDR3. V lost 1 base and J lost 4, with 10 bases in between. In germline, CDR1 is LNHDA, CDR2 SQIVND (reference sequence). The CDR3 DNA is TGTGCCAGTAGTATAGGAGGGGTAGGCACCGGGGAGCTGTTTTTT. Its translation: CASSIGGVGTGELFF.